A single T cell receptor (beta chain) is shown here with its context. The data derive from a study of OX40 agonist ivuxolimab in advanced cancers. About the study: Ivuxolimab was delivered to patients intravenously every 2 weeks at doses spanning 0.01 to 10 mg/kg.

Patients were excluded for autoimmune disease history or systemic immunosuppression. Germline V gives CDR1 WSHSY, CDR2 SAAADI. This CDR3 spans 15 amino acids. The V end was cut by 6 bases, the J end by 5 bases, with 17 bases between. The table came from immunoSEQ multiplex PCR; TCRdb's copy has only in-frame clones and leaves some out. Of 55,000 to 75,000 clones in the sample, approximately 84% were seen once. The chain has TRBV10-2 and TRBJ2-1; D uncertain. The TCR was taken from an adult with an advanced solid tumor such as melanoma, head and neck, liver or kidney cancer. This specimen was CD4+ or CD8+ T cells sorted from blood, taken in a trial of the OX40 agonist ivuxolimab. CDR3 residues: CASRGTTLSHNEQFF. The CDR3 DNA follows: TGCGCCAGCAGGGGAACGACACTCTCTCACAATGAGCAGTTCTTC.